Given below is one TCR beta chain in context. The antigen is unknown. PCR amplification relied on 60 Vbeta primers (plus 13 Jbeta primers). Clones were read by immunoSEQ multiplex PCR, and TCRdb kept only the in-frame ones, dropping some. The sample holds 150,000 to 200,000 clones; approximately 77% are singletons and the top ten take about 3.5%. Trimming removed 2 bases from V and 4 bases from J; junction bases left unmatched: 5. There are 15 residues in the CDR3. Germline CDR1 and CDR2: MNHEY and SMNVEV (reference sequence). These data are taken from a study of cytomegalovirus exposure and HLA in healthy donors. Points from the study as a whole: It has been reported that TCR beta sequences accurately predicted the HLA-A and HLA-B alleles of most subjects. When a later analysis was performed, an Asian-associated ancestry cluster reportedly had fewer N-insertions than the approximately 680-donor mean.

Sequencing was done on a sample of PBMCs. The sequence was obtained from a man aged 35-49 years in good health and CMV-seropositive. The V and J genes are TRBV27 and TRBJ2-3, with 8 bases lining up with TRBD1. The CDR3 nucleotides read TGTGCCAGCAGTTTAACAGGGACAGGAGCAGATACGCAGTATTTT. It yields the protein CASSLTGTGADTQYF.